This is a list of T cell receptor beta chains from one sample in a study of Ad26.COV2.S vaccination and SARS-CoV-2 variants. This table comes from immunoSEQ multiplex PCR, and its TCRdb copy is limited to in-frame clones, with some not included. The table has fewer than 400,000 clones, 90% seen once. The sequences come from peripheral blood, collected in a trial of Ad26.COV2.S vaccine versus placebo. These receptors were collected from a person aged 18-60 years who received the Ad26.COV2.S COVID-19 vaccine or a placebo. Both conserved end residues are part of each CDR3. Each record gives: J gene, D gene, clone size, V gene, CDR3 length, CDR3 protein, CDR3 DNA. The D gene is left open where the match is weak. Only part of the rows carry a size: once, few, many, or a class if the clone is expanded.

>TRBJ2-1|-|-|TRBV7-9|16
CASSLVDSPRYNEQFF
TGTGCCAGCAGCTTAGTTGACAGCCCGAGATACAATGAGCAGTTCTTC
>TRBJ1-5|-|-|TRBV25-1|12
CASSEYAGPQHF
TGTGCCAGCAGTGAATATGCAGGGCCCCAGCATTTT
>TRBJ2-2|TRBD1|once|TRBV12-5|17
CASGQPRAGGRSGELFF
TGTGCTAGTGGCCAACCTCGGGCAGGGGGCAGGTCCGGGGAGCTGTTTTTT
>TRBJ1-5|-|-|TRBV15|15
CATSPGFLGNQPQHF
TGTGCCACCAGCCCGGGCTTCCTGGGCAATCAGCCCCAGCATTTT
>TRBJ2-6|-|once|TRBV3-1/TRBV3-2|16
CASSPHVSSGANVLTF
TGTGCCAGCAGCCCACATGTTAGCTCTGGGGCCAACGTCCTGACTTTC
>TRBJ1-5|-|-|TRBV2|12
CASSEVPQPQHF
TGTGCCAGCAGTGAAGTCCCTCAGCCCCAGCATTTT
>TRBJ2-2|-|-|TRBV7-2|15
CASSLVSGAPGELFF
TGTGCCAGCAGCTTAGTTAGCGGAGCCCCCGGGGAGCTGTTTTTT
>TRBJ2-6|-|-|TRBV4-1|16
CASSQTTYSGANVLTF
TGCGCCAGCAGCCAGACCACTTACTCTGGGGCCAACGTCCTGACTTTC
>TRBJ1-2|-|-|TRBV18|17
CASSPIPCETARYGYTF
TGTGCCAGCTCACCTATTCCTTGCGAGACAGCACGTTATGGCTACACCTTC
>TRBJ2-7|TRBD2|few|TRBV7-9|15
CASSRSLAADGEQYF
TGTGCCAGCAGCCGCAGTCTAGCGGCGGACGGCGAGCAGTACTTC
>TRBJ2-1|TRBD1|-|TRBV18|17
CASSPLAGGVSYNEQFF
TGTGCCAGCTCACCACTTGCAGGGGGCGTTTCCTACAATGAGCAGTTCTTC
>TRBJ2-2|-|-|TRBV4-3|13
CASSPRLTGELFF
TGCGCCAGCAGCCCCCGACTCACCGGGGAGCTGTTTTTT
>TRBJ2-1|-|-|TRBV11-2|16
CASSYARGTTYNEQFF
TGTGCCAGCAGTTATGCCCGCGGGACAACCTACAATGAGCAGTTCTTC
>TRBJ2-3|-|-|TRBV11-2|12
CASSLRTDTQYF
TGTGCCAGCAGCTTAAGGACAGATACGCAGTATTTT
>TRBJ2-5|TRBD2|-|TRBV19|15
CASSIGGSHGETQYF
TGTGCCAGTAGTATAGGCGGGAGTCACGGGGAGACCCAGTACTTC
>TRBJ2-5|-|-|TRBV10-1|15
CASSDSNLEKETQYF
TGCGCCAGCAGTGATTCGAACCTGGAGAAAGAGACCCAGTACTTC
>TRBJ1-1|-|-|TRBV3-1/TRBV3-2|15
CASSRRTAMNTEAFF
TGTGCCAGCAGCCGTAGGACAGCCATGAACACTGAAGCTTTCTTT
>TRBJ1-4|-|-|TRBV7-9|16
CASSLAQSATNEKLFF
TGTGCCAGCAGCTTAGCGCAGAGTGCAACTAATGAAAAACTGTTTTTT
>TRBJ1-2|TRBD1|-|TRBV19|14
CASIGLGDSLRYTF
TGTGCCAGTATAGGTCTTGGGGACAGCCTACGGTACACCTTC
>TRBJ1-1|TRBD1|-|TRBV6-5|15
CASNTRQGGNTEAFF
TGTGCCAGCAATACTAGACAGGGAGGGAACACTGAAGCTTTCTTT
>TRBJ2-5|-|-|TRBV25-1|17
CASSRRGRGSDEETQYF
TGTGCCAGCAGTCGTCGGGGGCGGGGGAGCGATGAAGAGACCCAGTACTTC
>TRBJ2-1|TRBD1|-|TRBV3-1/TRBV3-2|16
CASSRQTGRGNNEQFF
TGTGCCAGCAGCCGACAGACAGGGCGTGGGAACAATGAGCAGTTCTTC
>TRBJ2-1|-|-|TRBV4-3|14
CASSQGTYYNEQFF
TGCGCCAGCAGCCAAGGGACATACTACAATGAGCAGTTCTTC
>TRBJ2-5|-|-|TRBV27|13
CASSSGNQETQYF
TGTGCCAGCAGTTCAGGGAACCAAGAGACCCAGTACTTC
>TRBJ1-2|-|-|TRBV6-6|15
CASSYSYLARDGYTF
TGTGCCAGCAGTTACTCGTATTTAGCCCGAGATGGCTACACCTTC
>TRBJ1-1|TRBD1|-|TRBV29-1|12
CSVLQGHTEAFF
TGCAGCGTGTTACAGGGGCACACTGAAGCTTTCTTT
>TRBJ2-5|-|-|TRBV4-1|13
CASSRPTGETQYF
TGCGCCAGCAGCCGCCCTACAGGAGAGACCCAGTACTTC
>TRBJ1-1|-|-|TRBV4-1|18
CASSRRLWGERMNTEAFF
TGCGCCAGCAGCCGGCGCCTATGGGGGGAGAGGATGAACACTGAAGCTTTCTTT
>TRBJ1-5|-|-|TRBV15|18
CATSREGELTYSNQPQHF
TGTGCCACCAGCAGAGAAGGGGAACTGACTTATAGCAATCAGCCCCAGCATTTT
>TRBJ2-3|-|-|TRBV5-1|12
CASSVSTDTQYF
TGCGCCAGCAGCGTAAGCACAGATACGCAGTATTTT
>TRBJ2-1|TRBD2|-|TRBV4-3|17
CASSQELAETPYNEQFF
TGCGCCAGCAGCCAAGAACTAGCGGAGACCCCCTACAATGAGCAGTTCTTC
>TRBJ1-2|-|-|TRBV2|12
CASASVRQDYTF
TGTGCCAGCGCCTCTGTTCGACAGGACTACACCTTC
>TRBJ2-1|-|once|TRBV9|14
CASSVGWGNNEQFF
TGTGCCAGCAGCGTAGGCTGGGGTAACAATGAGCAGTTCTTC
>TRBJ2-2|-|once|TRBV28|17
CASSPRPPRGMVGELFF
TGTGCCAGCAGTCCAAGACCCCCTAGGGGGATGGTCGGGGAGCTGTTTTTT
>TRBJ2-1|-|-|TRBV6-5|13
CASASLGYNEQFF
TGTGCCAGCGCAAGTCTGGGATACAATGAGCAGTTCTTC
>TRBJ1-4|-|once|TRBV4-3|16
CASSQVFGITNEKLFF
TGCGCCAGCAGCCAAGTTTTCGGGATCACTAATGAAAAACTGTTTTTT
>TRBJ2-7|-|-|TRBV5-1|14
CASSLVPGSYEQYF
TGCGCCAGCAGCTTGGTTCCAGGATCTTACGAGCAGTACTTC
>TRBJ1-2|-|-|TRBV19|14
CASSIIRGKDGYTF
TGTGCCAGTAGTATTATACGGGGGAAGGATGGCTACACCTTC
>TRBJ2-4|TRBD1|-|TRBV11-3|15
CASSQRGTGGNIQYF
TGTGCCAGCAGCCAACGAGGGACAGGGGGAAACATTCAGTACTTC
>TRBJ1-5|-|-|TRBV19|16
CASSIGAGLGNQPQHF
TGTGCCAGTAGTATCGGCGCAGGGCTCGGCAATCAGCCCCAGCATTTT
>TRBJ1-4|-|-|TRBV18|15
CASSPRTADNEKLFF
TGTGCCAGCTCACCAAGGACAGCGGATAATGAAAAACTGTTTTTT
>TRBJ2-5|TRBD1|-|TRBV4-1|15
CASSRQDRDPETQYF
TGCGCCAGCAGCCGTCAGGACAGGGATCCAGAGACCCAGTACTTC
>TRBJ2-1|-|-|TRBV30|12
CAWSTGQDEQFF
TGTGCCTGGAGCACAGGGCAGGATGAGCAGTTCTTC
>TRBJ1-2|-|-|TRBV7-2|17
CASRFPPGTSSHYGYTF
TGTGCCAGCAGATTCCCACCCGGGACAAGTTCCCACTATGGCTACACCTTC
>TRBJ1-3|TRBD1|-|TRBV4-1|16
CASSQVGQGVGNTIYF
TGCGCCAGCAGCCAAGTAGGACAGGGTGTTGGAAACACCATATATTTT
>TRBJ1-1|-|-|TRBV7-9|15
CASSLAEGRGAEAFF
TGTGCCAGCAGCTTAGCTGAGGGAAGAGGGGCTGAAGCTTTCTTT
>TRBJ1-4|-|-|TRBV7-8|17
CASSLDPRQATNEKLFF
TGTGCCAGCAGCTTAGACCCTCGACAGGCAACTAATGAAAAACTGTTTTTT
>TRBJ1-3|-|-|TRBV7-9|16
CASSLGTGRVGNTIYF
TGTGCCAGCAGCTTAGGAACAGGGAGAGTGGGAAACACCATATATTTT
>TRBJ1-5|-|-|TRBV13|14
CASSLAGSNQPQHF
TGTGCCAGCAGCTTAGCAGGGTCCAATCAGCCCCAGCATTTT
>TRBJ2-7|TRBD1|once|TRBV6-4|13
CASSVSRGHEQYF
TGTGCCAGCAGTGTGTCCAGGGGGCACGAGCAGTACTTC
>TRBJ1-2|-|-|TRBV4-3|16
CASSQDRSPSFHGYTF
TGCGCCAGCAGCCAAGATCGGTCCCCTTCCTTTCATGGCTACACCTTC
>TRBJ1-1|-|-|TRBV27|18
CASSPLGKNPLGNTEAFF
TGTGCCAGCAGTCCTCTGGGGAAGAACCCTTTGGGGAACACTGAAGCTTTCTTT
>TRBJ2-7|-|-|TRBV27|13
CASSSYDGYEQYF
TGTGCCAGCAGTTCGTATGACGGCTACGAGCAGTACTTC